This record looks at one T cell receptor (beta chain) sequence and its context. What it binds is not known. This specimen belongs to a study of memory CD4+ T cells and cytomegalovirus serostatus. The study, taken as a whole, reports: CD4+ memory repertoires contained 67 of 164 reported CMV TCRbeta sequences.

Single viable CD3+CD4+CD8-CD45RO+ cells were sorted as the memory CD4+ T cells. The repertoire was sequenced with immunoSEQ multiplex PCR; TCRdb's copy has only in-frame clones and lacks some. The table shows roughly 50,000 clones, with under 80% occurring only once. CDR3 length: 14 amino acids. Germline values: CDR1 SGHDT, CDR2 YYEEEE. Trimming removed 2 bases from V and 1 base from J, with 8 bases in between. Material: memory CD4+ T cells from blood. The chain is built from TRBV5-6 and TRBJ2-3; D is unclear. The receptor was isolated from an adult in good health and CMV-seronegative. CDR3 in DNA: TGTGCCAGCAGCTTTCTGCGCGGCACAGATACGCAGTATTTT. It encodes CASSFLRGTDTQYF.